Below, 16 T cell receptor beta chains from the same sample are listed, as sequenced in a study of OX40 agonist ivuxolimab in advanced cancers. Measured with immunoSEQ multiplex PCR; TCRdb has only the in-frame clones, and not every one. The table shows some 100,000 clones, with under 85% occurring only once. Specimen: CD4+ or CD8+ T cells sorted from blood, collected in a trial of the OX40 agonist ivuxolimab. Receptors originate from an adult with an advanced solid tumor such as melanoma, head and neck, liver or kidney cancer.

The chain has TRBV5-6 and TRBJ1-1; the match to TRBD1 covers 10 bases. Germline-derived CDR1 and CDR2 are SGHDT and YYEEEE. The CDR3 is made up of 16 amino acids. Losses at the gene ends were 3 bases for V and 4 bases for J; bases not matched to a gene: 9. This CDR3 is CASSSTGGPLGTEAFF. CDR3 sequence (DNA): TGTGCCAGCAGCTCGACAGGGGGCCCTTTGGGCACTGAAGCTTTCTTT.

The genes are TRBV6-1 and TRBJ1-3; weak D call: TRBD1 (5 bases). V lost 11 bases, J lost 0 bases, and 11 bases lay in between. The germline CDR1 and CDR2 sequences are MNHNS and SASEGT. This CDR3 spans 13 amino acids. CDR3 protein: CACGARSGNTIYF. The DNA for the CDR3 is TGTGCCTGCGGGGCCCGCTCTGGAAACACCATATATTTT.

Here the CDR3 DNA reads TGTGCCAGCAGCCAACTCGACATCCCCAACACTGAAGCTTTCTTT. Translating it yields CASSQLDIPNTEAFF. V is TRBV4-2 and J is TRBJ1-1, with D unclear. With 2 bases removed from V and 2 bases from J, the gap between germline ends came to 12 bases. The length of the CDR3 is 15 residues. The germline gives CDR1 LGHNA, CDR2 YNFKEQ.

The chain uses TRBV7-9 and TRBJ2-6; TRBD1 agrees at 8 bases. The germline CDR1 and CDR2 sequences are SEHNR and FQNEAQ (reference sequence). V dropped 4 bases and J dropped 2; count of bases not matched to a gene: 7. This CDR3 has 17 amino acids. This CDR3 reads CASSSGTGQPGANVLTF. The CDR3, as DNA: TGTGCCAGCAGCTCCGGGACAGGTCAACCTGGGGCCAACGTCCTGACTTTC.

CDR3 DNA sequence: TGTGCCAGCCGTACAGGGGCCGAATATGGCTACACCTTC. Translation gives CASRTGAEYGYTF. The chain carries TRBV19 and TRBJ1-2; TRBD1 aligns across 7 bases. Germline V gene lookup returns CDR1 LNHDA and CDR2 SQIVND (reference sequence). This CDR3 region has 13 residues. V dropped 9 bases and J dropped 5; count of bases not matched to a gene: 9.

The V gene is TRBV5-4, the J gene TRBJ2-2; 8 bases fit TRBD1. Germline CDR1 and CDR2: SGHNT and YYREEE (reference sequence). There are 16 residues in the CDR3. With V trimmed by 4 bases and J by 2 bases, 7 bases remained unmatched. The CDR3 coding sequence is TGTGCCAGCAGCCCCTCAGGGGGCAGAAACACCGGGGAGCTGTTTTTT. Encoded protein: CASSPSGGRNTGELFF.

The chain joins TRBV5-4 to TRBJ2-7; either TRBD1 or TRBD2 may fit D (5 bases each). V lost 4 bases and J 6 bases, leaving 17 bases between the germline ends. The CDR3 runs to 14 residues. Germline V CDR1 and CDR2: SGHNT, YYREEE (reference sequence). The chain's CDR3 is CASSPDTGIVEQYF. The CDR3 nucleotides read TGTGCCAGCAGCCCGGACACCGGGATCGTCGAGCAGTACTTC. Full variable domain (rest looked up from reference TRBV5-4 and TRBJ2-7): ETGVTQSPTHLIKTRGQQVTLRCSSQSGHNTVSWYQQALGQGPQFIFQYYREEENGRGNFPPRFSGLQFPNYSSELNVNALELDDSALYLCASSPDTGIVEQYFGPGTRLTVT.

This clone was detected only once. The rearrangement joins TRBV5-1 to TRBJ2-2, with a possible D match to TRBD2 (7 bases). The CDR3 totals 15 residues. Germline loops: CDR1 SGHRS, CDR2 YFSETQ. The V end lost 5 bases, the J end lost 0 bases, and 11 bases lay between the germline ends. The CDR3 coding sequence is TGCGCCAGCAGTAGGGGGGGCCCGAACACCGGGGAGCTGTTTTTT. Protein sequence: CASSRGGPNTGELFF.

The chain recombines TRBV29-1 with TRBJ1-1; D perhaps matches TRBD1 (5 bases). CDR3 length equals 13 residues. Trimming took off 5 bases at V and 5 bases at J, with 15 bases between the two ends. CDR1 SQVTM and CDR2 ANQGSEA come from the germline V gene. CDR3 sequence (DNA): TGCAGCGTTCAAAAGGGGTCGGGGACTGAAGCTTTCTTT. It specifies CSVQKGSGTEAFF.

The chain joins TRBV9 to TRBJ1-1; 10 bases agree with TRBD1. There are 15 residues in the CDR3. Trimming took 3 bases from V and 5 from J; bases not matched to a gene: 7. CDR1 and CDR2 (germline): SGDLS, YYNGEE. The CDR3: CASSATGTGVTEAFF. The CDR3 DNA reads as TGTGCCAGCAGCGCAACCGGGACAGGGGTGACTGAAGCTTTCTTT.

V is TRBV6-1 and J is TRBJ1-2; 9 positions agree with TRBD1. The CDR3 has 14 residues. Losses at the gene ends were 3 bases for V and 1 base for J; bases not matched to a gene: 0. Germline values: CDR1 MNHNS, CDR2 SASEGT. CDR3 DNA sequence: TGTGCCAGCAGTGAGGACAGGGGTAACTATGGCTACACCTTC. Translating gives CASSEDRGNYGYTF.

A few counts support this clone. J is TRBJ1-4 and V is TRBV9; D remains unclear. The germline V and J ends were trimmed by 0 bases and 8 bases, with 8 bases remaining between them. The CDR3 covers 13 residues. Per the germline V gene, CDR1 is SGDLS and CDR2 is YYNGEE. The CDR3 DNA is TGTGCCAGCAGCGTAGGGAGGGCCGAAAAACTGTTTTTT. This sequence encodes CASSVGRAEKLFF.

The rearrangement joins TRBV7-9 to TRBJ2-7; no firm D call. This CDR3 has 12 amino acids. Deletions cut 2 bases from V and 4 bases from J, with 6 bases between. Germline assignment: CDR1 SEHNR and CDR2 FQNEAQ (reference sequence). This CDR3 is CASSLNRYEQYF. In DNA form, the CDR3 reads TGTGCCAGCAGCTTAAACAGATACGAGCAGTACTTC.

This sequence joins TRBV15 and TRBJ1-1; 9 bases match TRBD1. Germline-derived CDR1 and CDR2 are LNHNV and YYDKDF (reference sequence). V trimming: 4 bases; J trimming: 2 bases; junction bases outside the gene matches: 5. CDR3 length: 15 residues. The CDR3 protein is CATSIQGAPNTEAFF. CDR3 in DNA: TGTGCCACCAGCATACAGGGGGCGCCCAACACTGAAGCTTTCTTT.

This chain uses TRBV10-3 with TRBJ1-2; D is ambiguous. Trimming cost V 0 bases and J 0 bases, with 14 bases left between them. This CDR3 contains 17 residues. The V gene's germline CDR1 is ENHRY and CDR2 SYGVKD. The CDR3 protein is CAISESTPIPTNYGYTF. DNA of the CDR3: TGTGCCATCAGTGAGTCGACCCCTATCCCGACTAACTATGGCTACACCTTC.

V usage is TRBV6-6 and J usage is TRBJ1-5, with D possibly TRBD1 on 5 matching bases. The CDR3 has 13 amino acids. V was pared by 6 bases and J by 4 bases, with 10 bases between. Per germline, CDR1 MNHNY and CDR2 SVGAGI (reference sequence). The CDR3 region is CASSRGLNQPQHF. The CDR3 DNA sequence: TGTGCCAGCAGCCGGGGCCTAAATCAGCCCCAGCATTTT.